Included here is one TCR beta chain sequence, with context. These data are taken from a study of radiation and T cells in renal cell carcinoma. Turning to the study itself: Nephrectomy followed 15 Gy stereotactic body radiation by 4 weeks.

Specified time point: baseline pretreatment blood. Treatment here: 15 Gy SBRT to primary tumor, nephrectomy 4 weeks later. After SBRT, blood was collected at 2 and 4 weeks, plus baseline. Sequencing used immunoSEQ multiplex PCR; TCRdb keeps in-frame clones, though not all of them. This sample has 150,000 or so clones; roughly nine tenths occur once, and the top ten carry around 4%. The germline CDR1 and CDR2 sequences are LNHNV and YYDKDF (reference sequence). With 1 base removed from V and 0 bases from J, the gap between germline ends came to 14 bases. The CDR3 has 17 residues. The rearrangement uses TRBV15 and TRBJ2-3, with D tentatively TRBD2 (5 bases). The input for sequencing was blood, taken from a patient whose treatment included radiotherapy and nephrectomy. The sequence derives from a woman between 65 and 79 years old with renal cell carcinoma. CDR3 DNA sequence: TGTGCCACCAGCAGAGCACTAGGATATTCTAGCACAGATACGCAGTATTTT. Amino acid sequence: CATSRALGYSSTDTQYF. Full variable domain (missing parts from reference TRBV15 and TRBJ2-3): DAMVIQNPRYQVTQFGKPVTLSCSQTLNHNVMYWYQQKSSQAPKLLFHYYDKDFNNEADTPDNFQSRRPNTSFCFLDIRSPGLGDTAMYLCATSRALGYSSTDTQYFGPGTRLTVL.